This entry lists 15 T cell receptor beta chains sequenced from one sample in a study of T cell responses to AZD1222 COVID-19 vaccine. Clones were sequenced by immunoSEQ multiplex PCR, and TCRdb holds only the in-frame ones, with some missing. The sample has under 120,000 clones, 87% seen once. Here the sequenced sample was peripheral blood, taken 28 days after the second AZD1222 dose. These receptors were obtained from an adult who received the AZD1222 COVID-19 vaccine.

The V call is TRBV28, the J call TRBJ1-5, with D unclear. V gave up 5 bases and J gave up 1 base, with 6 bases separating them. The CDR3 extends over 13 amino acids. The V gene's germline CDR1 is MDHEN and CDR2 SYDVKM. CDR3 region: CASSASSNQPQHF. The CDR3 DNA reads as TGTGCCAGCAGTGCAAGCAGCAATCAGCCCCAGCATTTT. Supplemented by reference TRBV28 and TRBJ1-5, the full variable domain reads DVKVTQSSRYLVKRTGEKVFLECVQDMDHENMFWYRQDPGLGLRLIYFSYDVKMKEKGDIPEGYSVSREKKERFSLILESASTNQTSMYLCASSASSNQPQHFGDGTRLSIL.

V and J are TRBV5-8 and TRBJ2-5, with D possibly TRBD2 on 5 matching bases. The CDR3 runs 13 residues. Germline CDR1 and CDR2: SGHTS and YDEGEE. Trimming took off 5 bases at V and 4 bases at J, with 12 bases between the two ends. CDR3 in amino acids: CASRITGTETQYF. CDR3 nucleotides: TGTGCCAGCAGGATTACGGGAACAGAGACCCAGTACTTC.

The CDR3 coding sequence is TGTGCCAGCAGCGTAGGACGGCAAACTAATGAAAAACTGTTTTTT. This encodes CASSVGRQTNEKLFF. V gene TRBV9 combines with J gene TRBJ1-4, with D hard to call. Trimming left V 0 bases short and J 1 base short, with 7 bases between. This CDR3 is built from 15 residues. The germline CDR1 and CDR2 sequences are SGDLS and YYNGEE. The full variable domain, with the rest looked up from reference TRBV9 and TRBJ1-4, is DSGVTQTPKHLITATGQRVTLRCSPRSGDLSVYWYQQSLDQGLQFLIQYYNGEERAKGNILERFSAQQFPDLHSELNLSSLELGDSALYFCASSVGRQTNEKLFFGSGTQLSVL.

This clone was found a few times. The CDR3 bases are TGTGCCAGCAGCCCTACAGGGGCTAATGAAAAACTGTTTTTT. It is translated as CASSPTGANEKLFF. The rearrangement joins TRBV7-2 to TRBJ1-4; TRBD1 matches at 7 bases. The CDR3 is 14 residues long. The germline gives CDR1 SGHTA, CDR2 FQGNSA. Unmatched junction bases numbered 3, after V lost 5 bases and J lost 3 bases.

The gene calls are TRBV7-9 and TRBJ2-5; 12 bases are a match to TRBD2. V lost 1 base to trimming and J lost 6 bases; unmatched junction nucleotides: 12. The CDR3 runs to 18 residues. CDR1 is SEHNR and CDR2 is FQNEAQ in the germline V gene (reference sequence). CDR3 nucleotides: TGTGCCAGCAGCTTAGTAGCCCTAGCGGGAGGGCTGTTGAAGACCCAGTACTTC. Translated: CASSLVALAGGLLKTQYF.

The gene calls are TRBV5-1 and TRBJ1-1; no clear D. The CDR3 runs to 13 residues. The germline CDR1 and CDR2 sequences are SGHRS and YFSETQ. V lost 0 bases and J lost 2, with 5 bases in between. CDR3 residues: CASSLGGNTEAFF. For the CDR3, the DNA is TGCGCCAGCAGCTTGGGGGGTAACACTGAAGCTTTCTTT. The whole variable domain, remainder taken from reference TRBV5-1 and TRBJ1-1, is KAGVTQTPRYLIKTRGQQVTLSCSPISGHRSVSWYQQTPGQGLQFLFEYFSETQRNKGNFPGRFSGRQFSNSRSEMNVSTLELGDSALYLCASSLGGNTEAFFGQGTRLTVV.

This clone was picked up a small number of times. The rearrangement uses TRBV6-2 or TRBV6-3 and TRBJ1-1, with TRBD1 identical over 8 bases. From germline, CDR1 is MNHEY and CDR2 SVGEGT. The ends lost 4 bases at V and 5 bases at J; junction bases unmatched: 6. The CDR3 extends over 14 amino acids. Here the CDR3 reads CASSSPGGVTEAFF. The DNA for the CDR3 is TGTGCCAGCAGTTCACCAGGGGGCGTAACTGAAGCTTTCTTT.

The CDR3 DNA follows: TGTGCCAGCAGTTTATTGGGGGGAAACCAGCCCCAGCATTTT. Protein: CASSLLGGNQPQHF. The gene calls are TRBV28 and TRBJ1-5; D might be TRBD1 (5 bases). V shed 1 base and J shed 7 bases, with 11 bases lying between them. The CDR3 totals 14 residues. In germline, CDR1 is MDHEN, CDR2 SYDVKM.

This clone came up once. The rearrangement uses TRBV4-1 and TRBJ1-2; 9 bases line up with TRBD1. This CDR3 region has 15 residues. Germline V gives CDR1 MGHRA, CDR2 YSYEKL. After removal of 1 base from V and 6 bases from J, the junction contained 6 bases not matched to a gene. Here the CDR3 reads CASSQGAGTGNGYTF. DNA for the CDR3: TGCGCCAGCAGCCAAGGGGCTGGGACAGGGAATGGCTACACCTTC.

V gene TRBV3-1 (or the pseudogene TRBV3-2) combines with J gene TRBJ2-1, with TRBD2 as a possible D gene (5 bases). This CDR3 is built from 15 residues. Germline V gene sequence: CDR1 LGHDT, CDR2 YNNKEL (reference sequence). Trimming cost V 3 bases and J 7 bases, with 16 bases left between them. In DNA form, the CDR3 reads TGTGCCAGCAGCCAGACGGTGCGGGCTGGTAATGAGCAGTTCTTC. This gives the protein CASSQTVRAGNEQFF.

The rearrangement uses TRBV28 and TRBJ2-2; 10 bases are a match to TRBD1. V lost 5 bases and J lost 5; bases outside the gene matches: 2. Germline V gene sequence: CDR1 MDHEN, CDR2 SYDVKM. CDR3 length: 14 amino acids. The CDR3: CASSDRGRTGELFF. The CDR3 region has the DNA TGTGCCAGCAGTGACAGGGGGCGAACCGGGGAGCTGTTTTTT.

DNA of the CDR3: TGTGCCAGCAGTTTAGGGGGTATGAGCAATCAGCCCCAGCATTTT. Its translation is CASSLGGMSNQPQHF. V and J are TRBV28 and TRBJ1-5, with a tentative D call TRBD1 (5 bases). The germline CDR1 and CDR2 sequences are MDHEN and SYDVKM. The CDR3 extends over 15 amino acids. V was trimmed by 2 bases and J by 1 base, leaving 9 bases between them.

The chain employs TRBV5-3 and TRBJ2-2, with D possibly being TRBD1 (6 bases). TRBV5-3 is recorded as an ORF, its role being uncertain. The germline V and J ends were trimmed by 6 bases and 4 bases, with 13 bases remaining between them. The CDR3 sequence is 14 residues long. CDR3 sequence (DNA): TGTGCCAGAACCCCTTTGGGGGCCACCGGGGAGCTGTTTTTT. This translates into CARTPLGATGELFF.

The chain uses TRBV2 and TRBJ2-5, with 7 positions matching TRBD1. Germline CDR1 is SNHLY and CDR2 is FYNNEI. The CDR3 consists of 14 residues. V dropped 1 base and J dropped 5; count of bases not matched to a gene: 4. The CDR3 region is CASSEVSRGETQYF. The CDR3 DNA reads TGTGCCAGCAGTGAAGTGAGCAGGGGGGAGACCCAGTACTTC.

The chain combines TRBV6-5 with TRBJ1-4; TRBD1 matches 8 bases. The CDR3 extends over 14 amino acids. The germline V gene has CDR1 MNHEY and CDR2 SVGAGI. J lost 9 bases, V lost 6 bases, and 9 bases had no gene match. CDR3: CASRTLTGEQKLFF. The CDR3 DNA follows: TGTGCCAGCAGGACGTTGACAGGGGAGCAAAAACTGTTTTTT.